A single sample is the source of the 29 T cell receptor beta chains below, sequenced in a study of blood T cell repertoires in COVID-19 (TCRdb year 2020). The library came from the immunoSEQ multiplex PCR assay. Drawn from immuneACCESS, this table holds only the in-frame rearrangements with V and J called that TCRdb kept. Clones are partly lost; checked studies trace under half to an unresolved V gene and leave the rest unexplained. In all, the sample holds just over 80,000 clones, and around 80% of those were seen once. The ten largest account for less than 20% of the sample. Sequenced input: peripheral blood. The receptors derive from a woman aged 80 or older with active or convalescent COVID-19.

The rearrangement joins TRBV19 to TRBJ1-4; 8 bases map to TRBD1. CDR1 is LNHDA, CDR2 SQIVND, per germline (reference sequence). J gave up 3 bases and V 9 bases, and 6 bases lay outside the gene matches. The CDR3 is made up of 14 amino acids. The CDR3 is CASRRTGPNEKLFF. The CDR3 DNA reads as TGTGCCAGCCGCCGGACAGGGCCTAATGAAAAACTGTTTTTT.

V is TRBV28 and J is TRBJ1-1; 7 bases line up with TRBD1. With V trimmed by 6 bases and J by 0 bases, 4 bases remained unmatched. The length of the CDR3 is 14 residues. Germline assignment: CDR1 MDHEN and CDR2 SYDVKM. CDR3 bases: TGTGCCAGCAGACAACAGGGGCTGAACACTGAAGCTTTCTTT. Its translation is CASRQQGLNTEAFF.

V is TRBV4-3 and J is TRBJ1-4, with 10 bases matching TRBD1. There are 16 residues in the CDR3. Germline CDR1 LGHNA, CDR2 YSLEER. V shed 3 bases, J shed 3 bases, and the junction held 4 bases outside the gene matches. The CDR3, as DNA: TGCGCCAGCAGCCATGGGACAGGGGACCCTAATGAAAAACTGTTTTTT. Amino acid sequence: CASSHGTGDPNEKLFF.

The chain carries TRBV19 and TRBJ2-5; TRBD2 matches at 9 bases. Unmatched junction bases numbered 4, after V lost 3 bases and J lost 5 bases. The CDR3 is made up of 14 amino acids. The germline V gene has CDR1 LNHDA and CDR2 SQIVND (reference sequence). This chain's CDR3 is CASSIEAGGETQYF. The CDR3 DNA reads TGTGCCAGTAGTATCGAGGCGGGGGGGGAGACCCAGTACTTC.

The rearrangement uses TRBV29-1 and TRBJ2-1; D is possibly TRBD2 (6 bases). V gave up 7 bases and J gave up 7 bases, with 20 bases separating them. This CDR3 has 14 residues. CDR1 and CDR2 (germline): SQVTM, ANQGSEA. The DNA for the CDR3 is TGCAGCGCCTCTGGCGGGGCCAAGTCAAATGAGCAGTTCTTC. It encodes CSASGGAKSNEQFF.

The chain is built from TRBV7-9 and TRBJ2-5; 8 nucleotides match TRBD2. The CDR3 covers 13 residues. The V and J ends lost 7 bases and 5 bases, in that order; junction bases with no gene match: 6. Germline V lookup: CDR1 SEHNR, CDR2 FQNEAQ (reference sequence). The chain's CDR3 is CASNIAGRETQYF. The CDR3 DNA is TGTGCCAGCAACATAGCGGGGAGGGAGACCCAGTACTTC.

Only a few counts were recorded for this clone. This chain joins TRBV3-1 (or the pseudogene TRBV3-2) and TRBJ2-1; 9 bases match TRBD1. The CDR3 contains 16 residues. J was trimmed by 8 bases and V by 1 base; bases with no gene match: 9. CDR1 and CDR2 from the germline V gene are LGHDT and YNNKEL (reference sequence). For the CDR3, the DNA is TGTGCCAGCAGCCAAGGGGACAGGGTGGTTGGCGATGAGCAGTTCTTC. It codes for CASSQGDRVVGDEQFF.

This clone was picked up a small number of times. The genes are TRBV7-6 and TRBJ1-3; possibly TRBD1 for D (6 bases). Trimming removed 1 base at V and 2 bases at J, with 12 bases between. From germline, CDR1 is SGHVS and CDR2 FNYEAQ. The CDR3 is 16 amino acids. CDR3 DNA sequence: TGTGCCAGCAGCTTAGGAACCAACAGGGCTGGAAACACCATATATTTT. Its protein is CASSLGTNRAGNTIYF.

V usage is TRBV18 and J usage is TRBJ2-1; the D is unclear. The germline CDR1 and CDR2 sequences are KGHSH and LQKENI. The CDR3 is 13 amino acids. Trimming removed 0 bases from V and 9 bases from J, with 9 bases in between. The CDR3 spells CASSPPPYGEQFF. The CDR3 nucleotides read TGTGCCAGCTCACCACCGCCCTACGGTGAGCAGTTCTTC.

The chain is built from TRBV28 and TRBJ1-5; 8 positions agree with TRBD1. The length of the CDR3 is 16 residues. Germline V CDR1 and CDR2: MDHEN, SYDVKM. Losses at the gene ends were 5 bases for V and 6 bases for J; bases not matched to a gene: 12. The CDR3 DNA is TGTGCCAGCAGTGCCGCCGGACAGGGCTTGGGTCAGCCCCAGCATTTT. It encodes CASSAAGQGLGQPQHF.

The chain links TRBV9 to TRBJ2-7, with unresolved D. This CDR3 is 9 amino acids long. The germline V and J ends were trimmed by 9 bases and 4 bases, with 5 bases remaining between them. Germline V gene data show CDR1 as SGDLS and CDR2 as YYNGEE. In DNA, the CDR3 is TGTGCCATTCTTTACGAGCAGTACTTC. Residues: CAILYEQYF. The full variable domain, its missing parts supplied by reference TRBV9 and TRBJ2-7, is DSGVTQTPKHLITATGQRVTLRCSPRSGDLSVYWYQQSLDQGLQFLIQYYNGEERAKGNILERFSAQQFPDLHSELNLSSLELGDSALYFCAILYEQYFGPGTRLTVT.

CDR3 coding DNA: TGTGCCAGCAGCTCACTCTTCGAGACCCAGTACTTC. Its protein product is CASSSLFETQYF. The rearrangement links TRBV7-2 to TRBJ2-5; D remains ambiguous. CDR1 and CDR2 (germline): SGHTA, FQGNSA. The V and J ends lost 4 bases and 5 bases respectively, with 8 bases between them. The CDR3 sequence is 12 residues long.

The chain recombines TRBV9 with TRBJ1-2; 8 bases match TRBD1. With 0 bases clipped from V and 8 bases from J, the junction kept 6 bases outside the gene matches. The length of the CDR3 is 14 residues. Germline lookup yields CDR1 SGDLS and CDR2 YYNGEE. The CDR3 DNA reads as TGTGCCAGCAGCGTAGCAGGGACAGGTTGGGGCTACACCTTC. Its protein product is CASSVAGTGWGYTF. Full variable domain (remainder filled in from reference TRBV9 and TRBJ1-2): DSGVTQTPKHLITATGQRVTLRCSPRSGDLSVYWYQQSLDQGLQFLIQYYNGEERAKGNILERFSAQQFPDLHSELNLSSLELGDSALYFCASSVAGTGWGYTFGSGTRLTVV.

The V and J genes are TRBV14 and TRBJ1-1; D is possibly TRBD1 (5 bases). CDR3 length equals 14 residues. Germline CDR1 SGHDN, CDR2 FVKESK. Trimming stripped 1 base from V and 0 bases from J, with 6 bases between. The CDR3 is CASSQGQLNTEAFF. CDR3 DNA: TGTGCCAGCAGCCAAGGACAGTTGAACACTGAAGCTTTCTTT.

The rearrangement links TRBV2 to TRBJ1-3; D uncertain. The germline gives CDR1 SNHLY, CDR2 FYNNEI. Trimming shortened V by 6 bases and J by 4 bases, and 16 bases separated the two germline ends. The CDR3 spans 15 residues. The CDR3 nucleotides are TGTGCCAGCAGGTACGCTGGAGGCTCCGGAAACACCATATATTTT. It yields the protein CASRYAGGSGNTIYF.

There are a few counts of this clone. The chain recombines TRBV9 with TRBJ2-2; D may be TRBD1 (6 bases). Trimming removed 0 bases from V and 5 bases from J, with 14 bases in between. CDR3 length: 16 amino acids. Germline CDR1 and CDR2: SGDLS and YYNGEE. In nucleotides, the CDR3 is TGTGCCAGCAGCGTAGAGTATCCAGGGGCTACCGGGGAGCTGTTTTTT. It codes for CASSVEYPGATGELFF.

This clone has a handful of counts. V usage is TRBV7-3 and J usage is TRBJ2-2; D uncertain. Trimming removed 5 bases from V and 6 bases from J, with 7 bases in between. From germline, CDR1 is SGHTA and CDR2 FQGTGA. CDR3 length equals 12 residues. The CDR3 protein is CASSNQAGELFF. The CDR3 DNA reads TGTGCCAGCAGCAATCAGGCCGGGGAGCTGTTTTTT.

V usage is TRBV5-6 and J usage is TRBJ2-5; tentative D call: TRBD1 (6 bases). Trimming stripped 4 bases from V and 2 bases from J, with 21 bases between. The germline V gene encodes CDR1 SGHDT and CDR2 YYEEEE. This CDR3 is 17 amino acids long. Here the CDR3 DNA reads TGTGCCAGCAGCCCCTTGGGGGCAGGACAGCATCAAGAGACCCAGTACTTC. Amino acid sequence: CASSPLGAGQHQETQYF.

CDR3 DNA: TGTGCTAGTGGTTTGGCCCTCGGACAGGGCGAGGAGACCCAGTACTTC. Its translation: CASGLALGQGEETQYF. This rearrangement joins TRBV12-5 to TRBJ2-5, with TRBD1 matching 8 bases. The germline gives CDR1 LGHNT, CDR2 FRNRAP. Losses at the gene ends were 1 base for V and 5 bases for J; bases not matched to a gene: 9. This CDR3 contains 16 residues.

J is TRBJ2-3 and V is TRBV30, with D perhaps TRBD1 (5 bases). Trimming removed 4 bases at V and 5 bases at J, with 13 bases between. The CDR3 runs to 13 residues. Germline V gives CDR1 GTSNPN, CDR2 SVGIG (reference sequence). CDR3 loop: CAWTMGQGDTQYF. The CDR3 DNA reads as TGTGCCTGGACCATGGGGCAGGGAGATACGCAGTATTTT.

This chain links TRBV19 with TRBJ1-1; a possible D gene is TRBD1 (5 bases). Germline V gene sequence: CDR1 LNHDA, CDR2 SQIVND (reference sequence). Trimming took 9 bases from V and 6 from J, leaving 17 bases between them. CDR3 length: 13 amino acids. The CDR3, as DNA: TGTGCCAGCTCCCGGACATACGGCTCTGAAGCTTTCTTT. It is translated as CASSRTYGSEAFF.

This chain links TRBV23-1 with TRBJ2-5; D unclear. TRBV23-1 counts as an open reading frame of uncertain function. Trimming took 8 bases from V and 5 from J, leaving 15 bases between them. This CDR3 has 13 residues. CDR3 residues: CASVQLLYETQYF. The CDR3 coding sequence is TGCGCCAGCGTCCAACTTTTGTATGAGACCCAGTACTTC.

The chain links TRBV9 to TRBJ1-6; 8 nucleotides agree with TRBD1. In germline, CDR1 is SGDLS, CDR2 YYNGEE. V trimming: 0 bases; J trimming: 4 bases; junction bases outside the gene matches: 9. The CDR3 totals 18 residues. The DNA for the CDR3 is TGTGCCAGCAGCGTAGAGTCGGGACAGGTTGCTTATAATTCACCCCTCCACTTT. Protein product: CASSVESGQVAYNSPLHF.

The chain carries TRBV7-8 and TRBJ2-7; 9 bases agree with TRBD2. This CDR3 is built from 15 residues. The V segment lost 5 bases and the J segment 2 bases; nucleotides outside the gene matches: 7. CDR1 is SGHVS and CDR2 is FQNEAQ in the germline V gene. The CDR3 coding sequence is TGTGCCAGCAGCCTTCTAGCGGGGATTACCTACGAGCAGTACTTC. Protein sequence: CASSLLAGITYEQYF.

The J gene is TRBJ1-1, the V gene TRBV19; no clear D gene. This CDR3 has 13 amino acids. Germline lookup yields CDR1 LNHDA and CDR2 SQIVND (reference sequence). Deletions cut 5 bases from V and 2 bases from J, with 9 bases between. The CDR3 DNA follows: TGTGCCAGTAGTGTTAGTTATAACACTGAAGCTTTCTTT. It translates to CASSVSYNTEAFF.

This chain connects TRBV3-1 (or the pseudogene TRBV3-2) to TRBJ1-4; possible D gene TRBD1, 6 bases. Germline-derived CDR1 and CDR2 are LGHDT and YNNKEL (reference sequence). CDR3 length: 15 residues. Trimming stripped 2 bases from V and 6 bases from J, with 13 bases between. The CDR3 protein is CASSQWGRGYEKLFF. The CDR3 nucleotides are TGTGCCAGCAGCCAATGGGGCAGGGGATATGAAAAACTGTTTTTT.

CDR3 nucleotide sequence: TGTGCCAGCAGTCTCGACACCGGGAGGGGAGAGACCCAGTACTTC. Its protein product is CASSLDTGRGETQYF. This rearrangement joins TRBV2 to TRBJ2-5; 8 bases line up with TRBD2. This CDR3 region has 15 residues. J gave up 4 bases and V 5 bases, and 9 bases lay outside the gene matches. CDR1 is SNHLY, CDR2 FYNNEI, per germline.

This clone was found a few times. At one end, the junction sequence differs from germline, possibly due to a read error. The genes are TRBV29-1 and TRBJ2-3; 8 bases are a match to TRBD1. Germline V gene sequence: CDR1 SQVTM, CDR2 ANQGSEA. The CDR3 has 15 residues. The CDR3 loop reads CSVKETGASTDTQYF. CDR3 sequence (DNA): TGCAGCGTTAAAGAGACAGGGGCTAGCACAGATACGCAGTATTTT.

The chain links TRBV14 to TRBJ2-7; D is uncertain. Trimming left V 0 bases short and J 5 bases short, with 8 bases between. Germline CDR1 and CDR2: SGHDN and FVKESK. The CDR3 runs to 13 residues. CDR3 amino acids: CASSQDLLHEQYF. CDR3 bases: TGTGCCAGCAGCCAAGATTTACTCCACGAGCAGTACTTC.